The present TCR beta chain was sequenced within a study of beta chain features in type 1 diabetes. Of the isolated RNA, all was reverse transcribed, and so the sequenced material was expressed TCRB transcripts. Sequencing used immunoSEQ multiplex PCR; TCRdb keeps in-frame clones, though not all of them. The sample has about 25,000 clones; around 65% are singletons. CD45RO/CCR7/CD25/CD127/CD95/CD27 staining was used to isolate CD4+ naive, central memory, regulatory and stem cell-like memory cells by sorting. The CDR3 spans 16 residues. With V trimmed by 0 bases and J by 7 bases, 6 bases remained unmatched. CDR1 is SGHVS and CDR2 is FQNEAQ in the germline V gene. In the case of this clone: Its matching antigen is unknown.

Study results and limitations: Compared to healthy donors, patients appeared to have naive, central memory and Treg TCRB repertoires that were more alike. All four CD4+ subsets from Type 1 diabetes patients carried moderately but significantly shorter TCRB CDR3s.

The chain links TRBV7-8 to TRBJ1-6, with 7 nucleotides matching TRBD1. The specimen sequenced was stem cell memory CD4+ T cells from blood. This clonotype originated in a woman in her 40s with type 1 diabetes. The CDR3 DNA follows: TGTGCCAGCAGCTTAGCAACGGGACAGAACAATTCACCCCTCCACTTT. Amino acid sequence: CASSLATGQNNSPLHF.